The text below deals with one T cell receptor beta chain. Its antigen is unknown. The CDR3 is 14 residues long. The assay was immunoSEQ multiplex PCR, and TCRdb's table has in-frame clones only and misses some. The data contain about 100,000 clones, 70% to 90% of them singletons. The data were obtained in a study of T cell responses to AZD1222 COVID-19 vaccine. As for the study in general: Combined were second doses at about 4 or about 12 weeks.

Overall study results and limits: Only a handful of AZD1222 recipients were seropositive at baseline. All repertoire sampling was performed exclusively after the peak T cell response. White British people made up most donors, females outnumbered males, and clonal diversity was possibly underestimated.

This clonotype was obtained from an adult in good health. The rearrangement links TRBV21-1 to TRBJ1-2; TRBD1 is the table's D call and was not checked against the DNA. TRBV21-1 is classified as a pseudogene. Sample: peripheral blood, taken on day 0 of AZD1222 vaccination. CDR3 sequence (DNA): TGTGCCAGTAGCAAAGCGCGACCTTCAGGCGGCTACACCTTC. This translates into CASSKARPSGGYTF.